The present entry profiles one TCR beta chain with its context. The antigen remains unidentified. V was pared by 6 bases and J by 3 bases, with 10 bases of the junction left unmatched. The CDR3 runs to 15 residues. The germline gives CDR1 SGHRS, CDR2 YFSETQ. Regarding treatment: some 19 received Ad26.COV2.S at low or high dose, single or two shots; 5 received placebo; per-sample allocation not given. All samples were drawn on day 63, counting from the first vaccine or placebo injection. Method: immunoSEQ multiplex PCR; TCRdb's copy keeps in-frame clones and lacks some. Of roughly 350,000 clones detected, approximately 90% appear once; the ten largest clones hold about 5%. This specimen belongs to a study of Ad26.COV2.S vaccination and SARS-CoV-2 variants. Study-level background: Ad26.COV2.S shots went into the muscle once or twice, 56 days apart. General observations from the study: Similar non-spike TCR breadth was observed in recipients of vaccine and of placebo.

The receptor was isolated from a person between 18 and 65 years old who received the Ad26.COV2.S COVID-19 vaccine or a placebo. The specimen was peripheral blood, collected in a trial of Ad26.COV2.S vaccine versus placebo. The J gene is TRBJ2-3, the V gene TRBV5-1; 7 bases are shared with TRBD2. CDR3: CASKGGNRDTDTQYF. In DNA, the CDR3 is TGCGCCAGCAAGGGAGGGAATAGAGATACAGATACGCAGTATTTT.